The 24 T cell receptor beta chains given below trace back to one sample, sequenced in a study of cytomegalovirus exposure and HLA in healthy donors. PCR was performed using 60 Vbeta and 13 Jbeta primers. The table came from immunoSEQ multiplex PCR; TCRdb's copy has only in-frame clones and leaves some out. The data contain roughly 180,000 clones, approximately 80% of them seen just once; the ten biggest clones take up 1.1% to 1.5%. Sample: PBMCs. The receptors here all came from a girl aged 5 to 17 in good health and CMV-seropositive.

The chain uses TRBV19 and TRBJ2-1, with 7 positions matching TRBD1. The CDR3 extends over 15 amino acids. J was trimmed by 0 bases and V by 3 bases; bases with no gene match: 2. Germline V gene sequence: CDR1 LNHDA, CDR2 SQIVND (reference sequence). The CDR3 DNA is TGTGCCAGTAGTATCTCAGGGGGCTCCTACAATGAGCAGTTCTTC. It yields the protein CASSISGGSYNEQFF.

The chain links TRBV5-4 to TRBJ2-1; 12 nucleotides line up with TRBD2. The CDR3 length is 17 residues. Looked up from germline, CDR1 is SGHNT and CDR2 is YYREEE (reference sequence). The ends lost 2 bases at V and 5 bases at J; junction bases unmatched: 8. The CDR3 loop reads CASSLGLAGPPNNEQFF. The DNA for the CDR3 is TGTGCCAGCAGCTTAGGACTAGCGGGACCTCCTAACAATGAGCAGTTCTTC.

This clone was counted only a few times. One junction end does not reproduce the germline sequence, and a read error may be involved. This chain connects TRBV19 to TRBJ2-1, with D maybe TRBD2 (6 bases). Germline V CDR1 and CDR2: LNHDA, SQIVND (reference sequence). The CDR3 has 13 residues. Here the CDR3 DNA reads TGTGCCTGTAGTTGGAGGGCCAGCAATGAGCAGTTCTTC. Protein sequence: CACSWRASNEQFF.

The rearrangement links TRBV6-5 to TRBJ1-4; D is ambiguous. Trimming left V 4 bases short and J 3 bases short, with 12 bases between. CDR1 and CDR2 (germline): MNHEY, SVGAGI. The CDR3 contains 15 residues. The CDR3 sequence: CASSSSTVANEKLFF. Here the CDR3 DNA reads TGTGCCAGCAGTTCGAGTACGGTTGCTAATGAAAAACTGTTTTTT.

The J gene is TRBJ1-1, the V gene TRBV5-4; TRBD1 might be the D (6 bases). The CDR3 extends over 13 amino acids. CDR1 is SGHNT, CDR2 YYREEE, per germline (reference sequence). V was trimmed by 3 bases and J by 6 bases, leaving 12 bases between them. CDR3: CASSSSGHSEAFF. CDR3 coding DNA: TGTGCCAGCAGCTCATCGGGACACTCTGAAGCTTTCTTT. Variable domain in full (rest from reference TRBV5-4 and TRBJ1-1): ETGVTQSPTHLIKTRGQQVTLRCSSQSGHNTVSWYQQALGQGPQFIFQYYREEENGRGNFPPRFSGLQFPNYSSELNVNALELDDSALYLCASSSSGHSEAFFGQGTRLTVV.

This rearrangement joins TRBV6-6 to TRBJ1-2, with 7 bases matching TRBD1. Germline V lookup: CDR1 MNHNY, CDR2 SVGAGI (reference sequence). CDR3 size: 15 residues. Losses at the gene ends were 6 bases for V and 8 bases for J; bases not matched to a gene: 15. CDR3 nucleotide sequence: TGTGCCAGCAGCACCGACAGGGAAAAACGGAACGGCTACACCTTC. It specifies CASSTDREKRNGYTF.

The chain recombines TRBV27 with TRBJ2-5; 7 positions agree with TRBD2. The J call may be incorrect, as the DNA end agrees better with TRBJ2-7. The CDR3 is 14 amino acids. Looked up from germline, CDR1 is MNHEY and CDR2 is SMNVEV (reference sequence). CDR3 loop: CASSTSGINYEQYF. CDR3 bases: TGTGCCAGCAGTACCAGCGGGATTAATTACGAGCAGTACTTC.

The chain links TRBV4-1 to TRBJ2-5; D perhaps matches TRBD1 (6 bases). Trimming removed 0 bases at V and 5 bases at J, with 16 bases between. CDR3 size: 16 residues. Germline V lookup: CDR1 MGHRA, CDR2 YSYEKL. The CDR3 reads CASSQDSGVGRETQYF. Here the CDR3 DNA reads TGCGCCAGCAGCCAAGATTCAGGGGTTGGTAGGGAGACCCAGTACTTC.

The V call is TRBV7-2, the J call TRBJ2-1, with D tentatively TRBD2 (5 bases). V lost 3 bases and J 0 bases, leaving 9 bases between the germline ends. The CDR3 has 15 residues. Germline V gene sequence: CDR1 SGHTA, CDR2 FQGNSA. CDR3 DNA: TGTGCCAGCAGCTTCGGGATTCTCTCCTACAATGAGCAGTTCTTC. This codes for CASSFGILSYNEQFF.

The CDR3 sequence is CASSRRTGQGKRDEQYF. The DNA of the CDR3 is TGTGCCAGCAGCCGCCGTACAGGACAGGGGAAACGCGACGAGCAGTACTTC. The rearrangement links TRBV4-2 to TRBJ2-7; 9 positions agree with TRBD1. CDR1 and CDR2 from the germline V gene are LGHNA and YNFKEQ. The CDR3 covers 17 residues. J was trimmed by 5 bases and V by 4 bases; bases with no gene match: 15.

The genes are TRBV7-9 and TRBJ2-7; 12 bases align to TRBD2. CDR3 size: 19 residues. With V trimmed by 0 bases and J by 1 base, 10 bases remained unmatched. Looked up from germline, CDR1 is SEHNR and CDR2 is FQNEAQ (reference sequence). This CDR3 reads CASSLAYPLAGGPSYEQYF. The DNA of the CDR3 is TGTGCCAGCAGCTTAGCCTACCCACTAGCGGGAGGCCCTTCCTACGAGCAGTACTTC.

In its sample, this clone was seen once. The chain uses TRBV6-6 and TRBJ2-7; 10 positions agree with TRBD1. The CDR3 has 14 residues. The J segment lost 6 bases and the V segment lost 7 bases, leaving 9 bases of the junction unmatched. Germline lookup yields CDR1 MNHNY and CDR2 SVGAGI (reference sequence). The CDR3 bases are TGTGCCAGCACAAACCCTGGACAGGGGGTCGAGCAGTACTTC. It yields the protein CASTNPGQGVEQYF.

CDR3 nucleotide sequence: TGTGCCAGCAGCTTGAGCGGGGGGTTTGCCTACGAGCAGTACTTC. This codes for CASSLSGGFAYEQYF. This chain joins TRBV7-3 and TRBJ2-7, with TRBD2 matching 9 bases. The CDR3 runs to 15 residues. The trim removed 3 bases at V and 2 bases at J, leaving 5 bases unmatched. Germline values: CDR1 SGHTA, CDR2 FQGTGA.

This sequence joins TRBV4-1 and TRBJ1-2; 7 bases line up with TRBD1. V lost 0 bases, J lost 1 base, and 8 bases stayed unmatched. This CDR3 spans 17 amino acids. Germline lookup yields CDR1 MGHRA and CDR2 YSYEKL. The chain's CDR3 is CASSQEAGGAFNYGYTF. The CDR3 DNA reads as TGCGCCAGCAGCCAAGAAGCAGGGGGAGCATTTAACTATGGCTACACCTTC.

V usage is TRBV11-2 and J usage is TRBJ2-3; 7 bases are shared with TRBD2. In germline, CDR1 is SGHAT, CDR2 FQNNGV. CDR3 length: 16 residues. V trimming: 1 base; J trimming: 2 bases; junction bases outside the gene matches: 6. This CDR3 reads CASSLGGSRNTDTQYF. CDR3 bases: TGTGCCAGCAGCTTAGGCGGGAGTAGGAACACAGATACGCAGTATTTT.

CDR3 residues: CASSGEWEDTGELFF. The CDR3 DNA reads as TGCGCCAGCAGCGGGGAGTGGGAGGACACCGGGGAGCTGTTTTTT. This chain joins TRBV5-1 and TRBJ2-2, with a tentative D call TRBD2 (6 bases). The CDR3 is made up of 15 amino acids. Germline V gene sequence: CDR1 SGHRS, CDR2 YFSETQ. Trimming shortened V by 4 bases and J by 3 bases, and 13 bases separated the two germline ends.

The V gene is TRBV25-1, the J gene TRBJ2-7; the match to TRBD1 covers 9 bases. Looked up from germline, CDR1 is MGHDK and CDR2 is SYGVNS. The length of the CDR3 is 15 residues. V gave up 4 bases and J gave up 4 bases; unmatched junction bases: 8. The CDR3 spells CASSGGTGTRYEQYF. CDR3 coding DNA: TGTGCCAGCAGTGGGGGGACAGGGACTCGTTACGAGCAGTACTTC.

The CDR3, as DNA: TGTGCCAGTAGCATGGGACAGCGCCTATACGAGCAGTACTTC. Translated, it gives CASSMGQRLYEQYF. V gene TRBV19 combines with J gene TRBJ2-7, with 7 bases that match TRBD1. In germline, CDR1 is LNHDA, CDR2 SQIVND (reference sequence). The V and J ends lost 6 bases and 4 bases, in that order; junction bases with no gene match: 9. There are 14 residues in the CDR3. Combining the CDR3 with reference TRBV19 and TRBJ2-7 gives the whole variable domain DGGITQSPKYLFRKEGQNVTLSCEQNLNHDAMYWYRQDPGQGLRLIYYSQIVNDFQKGDIAEGYSVSREKKESFPLTVTSAQKNPTAFYLCASSMGQRLYEQYFGPGTRLTVT.

This chain connects TRBV19 to TRBJ1-5; unclear D gene. Germline CDR1 reads LNHDA; CDR2 reads SQIVND (reference sequence). The CDR3 spans 14 residues. Trimming left V 5 bases short and J 5 bases short, with 13 bases between. CDR3 sequence reads: CASSVESGYQPQHF. In DNA, the CDR3 is TGTGCCAGTAGTGTGGAGTCCGGGTATCAGCCCCAGCATTTT.

The chain recombines TRBV28 with TRBJ2-3, with D tentatively TRBD1 (6 bases). The CDR3 has 14 residues. From germline, CDR1 is MDHEN and CDR2 SYDVKM. V was shortened by 6 bases and J by 3 bases, with 13 bases between the two germline ends. CDR3 amino acids: CASRSTTGTDTQYF. The CDR3, as DNA: TGTGCCAGCAGGTCTACTACAGGGACAGATACGCAGTATTTT.

Here the CDR3 DNA reads TGTGCCAGCAGCTCCCTACTGAGTTCTAGCGGGAGAAAGGCCGGGGAGCTGTTTTTT. Residues: CASSSLLSSSGRKAGELFF. The chain links TRBV13 to TRBJ2-2, with 10 bases matching TRBD2. Germline CDR1 PRHDT, CDR2 FYEKMQ (reference sequence). The CDR3 extends over 19 amino acids. After removal of 4 bases from V and 6 bases from J, the junction contained 17 bases not matched to a gene.

The J gene is TRBJ2-7, the V gene TRBV6-1, with a weak D call TRBD2 (5 bases). V dropped 3 bases and J dropped 5 bases, with 17 bases sitting between them. The germline V gene has CDR1 MNHNS and CDR2 SASEGT. The length of the CDR3 is 15 residues. CDR3 sequence: CASSDDPGRHHEQYF. The CDR3 DNA follows: TGTGCCAGCAGTGACGACCCGGGAAGGCACCACGAGCAGTACTTC.

This chain uses TRBV6-1 with TRBJ1-4; 8 bases align to TRBD1. This CDR3 has 14 residues. Germline V lookup: CDR1 MNHNS, CDR2 SASEGT. V dropped 3 bases and J dropped 8; count of bases not matched to a gene: 5. CDR3 amino acids: CASSDTGGDEKLFF. The CDR3 DNA reads as TGTGCCAGCAGTGACACAGGGGGGGACGAAAAACTGTTTTTT.

The chain is built from TRBV10-3 and TRBJ2-7; 7 positions agree with TRBD1. Per the germline V gene, CDR1 is ENHRY and CDR2 is SYGVKD. The ends lost 6 bases at V and 0 bases at J; junction bases unmatched: 8. The CDR3 runs 15 residues. The CDR3 reads CAISAGTDTSYEQYF. The CDR3 bases are TGTGCCATCAGCGCCGGGACAGATACCTCCTACGAGCAGTACTTC.